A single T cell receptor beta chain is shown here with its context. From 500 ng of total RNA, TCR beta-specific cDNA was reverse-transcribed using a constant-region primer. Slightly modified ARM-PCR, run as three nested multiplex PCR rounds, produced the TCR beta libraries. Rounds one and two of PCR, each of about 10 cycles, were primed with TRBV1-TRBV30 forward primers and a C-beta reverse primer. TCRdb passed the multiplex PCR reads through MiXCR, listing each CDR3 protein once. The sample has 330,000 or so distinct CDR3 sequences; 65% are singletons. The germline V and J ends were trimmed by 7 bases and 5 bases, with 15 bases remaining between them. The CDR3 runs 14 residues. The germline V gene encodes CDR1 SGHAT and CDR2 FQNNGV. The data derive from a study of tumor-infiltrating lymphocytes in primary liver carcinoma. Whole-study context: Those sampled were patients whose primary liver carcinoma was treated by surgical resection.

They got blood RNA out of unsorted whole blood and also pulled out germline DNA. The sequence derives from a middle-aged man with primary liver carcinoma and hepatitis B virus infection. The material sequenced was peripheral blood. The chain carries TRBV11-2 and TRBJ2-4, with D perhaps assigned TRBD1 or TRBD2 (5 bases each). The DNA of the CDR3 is TGTGCCAGCAACATTAGACTGGGGGAAAACATTCAGTACTTC. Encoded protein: CASNIRLGENIQYF.